Listed below are T cell receptor beta chains from one sample, sequenced in a study of blood T cell repertoires in COVID-19. TCRdb keeps only in-frame clones here, not all; method: immunoSEQ multiplex PCR. The sample has over 350,000 clones; approximately 89% are singletons. The sample consisted of PBMCs or T cells enriched from blood (not recorded which). These TCRs come from a woman in her 40s who had been exposed to COVID-19. CDR3s include the opening cysteine and the closing phenylalanine or tryptophan. D genes are given only for firm matches. Clone size is stated in some rows and not others, as once, few, many or a class when expanded.

>TRBV15|-|TRBJ1-5|once
TGTGCCACCAGCAGAGCGGGGAGCAATCAGCCCCAGCATTTT
CATSRAGSNQPQHF
>TRBV3-1/TRBV3-2|-|TRBJ2-3|-
TGTGCCAGCAGCCCCCCTAGCACAGATACGCAGTATTTT
CASSPPSTDTQYF
>TRBV30|-|TRBJ2-7|-
TGTGCCTGGAGTGACTCCATGAACGGGCAGTACTTC
CAWSDSMNGQYF
>TRBV5-4|TRBD1|TRBJ1-2|-
TGTGCCAGCAGCTGGAGGACAGGGGAGCTTGGCTACACCTTC
CASSWRTGELGYTF
>TRBV28|-|TRBJ2-7|-
TGTGCCAGCTCCAGGGCATTCGTTTACGAGCAGTACTTC
CASSRAFVYEQYF
>TRBV2|TRBD2|TRBJ2-1|-
TGTGCCACCTCAGGACTAGCCGAGGGTGAGCAGTTCTTC
CATSGLAEGEQFF
>TRBV4-3|-|TRBJ2-5|-
TGCGCCAGCAGCCAAGATCGGGGGAGAGAGACCCAGTACTTC
CASSQDRGRETQYF
>TRBV19|-|TRBJ1-4|-
TGTGCCAGTAGTATACAGGCCAGTAATGAAAAACTGTTTTTT
CASSIQASNEKLFF
>TRBV7-3|-|TRBJ2-7|-
TGTGCCAGCAGCTTGACAGATAGGGGCTACGAGCAGTACTTC
CASSLTDRGYEQYF
>TRBV7-9|TRBD2|TRBJ2-5|-
TGTGCCAGCAGCTTACTAGCGGGGGCGTCGGAGGAGACCCAGTACTTC
CASSLLAGASEETQYF
>TRBV6-5|TRBD1|TRBJ2-5|-
TGTGCCAGCACCCAAACAGGGGGAGGGACCCAGTACTTC
CASTQTGGGTQYF
>TRBV6-9|TRBD2|TRBJ2-2|-
TGTGCCAGCAGTTATTCCCAGCGGGAGGGCCTCACCGGGGAGCTGTTTTTT
CASSYSQREGLTGELFF
>TRBV29-1|-|TRBJ1-2|-
TGCAGCGTTGAATCAGGGAATAACTATGGCTACACCTTC
CSVESGNNYGYTF
>TRBV5-8|-|TRBJ1-1|-
TGTGCCAGCATATGGCAAGGAAGTGCAAGGAGGTCGAACACTGAAGCTTTCTTT
CASIWQGSARRSNTEAFF